This T cell receptor (beta chain) came from a study of cytomegalovirus exposure and HLA in healthy donors. Study context: Caucasian-associated ancestry cluster membership applied to approximately 84% of about 370 genotyped donors. Study findings and constraints: Among the most significant clusters, several appeared linked to common viral pathogens in a later analysis. Most TCR beta V segments were productive about 87% or about 30% of the time in an earlier analysis.

Worth noting for this clone: Its antigen is currently unknown.

It was with 60 Vbeta and 13 Jbeta primers that the PCR ran. The data were produced by immunoSEQ multiplex PCR, yet TCRdb's version contains in-frame clones alone and is incomplete. The table includes about 210,000 clones, more than 80% detected once. The material sequenced was PBMCs. The origin of this receptor is a man younger than 40 in good health and CMV-seronegative.

CDR3 loop: CASSFPQGADYGYTF. DNA for the CDR3: TGTGCCAGCAGTTTTCCGCAGGGGGCGGACTATGGCTACACCTTC. This chain connects TRBV28 to TRBJ1-2, with 8 nucleotides matching TRBD1. The germline V gene has CDR1 MDHEN and CDR2 SYDVKM. Trimming cost V 3 bases and J 3 bases; bases outside gene matches: 6. The CDR3 runs to 15 residues.